This TCR beta chain was obtained from a study of response to subunit inactivated influenza vaccine. General study points: Authors suggested each seasonal flu vaccination may recruit only limited numbers of new T cells.

The V and J ends lost 3 bases and 2 bases, in that order; junction bases with no gene match: 3. Germline V lookup: CDR1 SQVTM, CDR2 ANQGSEA. The CDR3 loop spans 13 amino acids. A note on this clonotype: Its target is not known.

From the RT-PCR reads, TCRdb called clonotypes with MiXCR, one entry per CDR3 protein. The sample carries hundreds of thousands of distinct CDR3 sequences, over 9.5% recorded once. The source was PBMCs from blood, collected on the day of vaccination. This clonotype originated in a man in his fifties who received an inactivated influenza vaccine. The V gene is TRBV29-1, the J gene TRBJ1-1; 7 bases map to TRBD1. The CDR3 sequence: CSVDQGVNTEAFF. Here the CDR3 DNA reads TGCAGCGTTGATCAGGGGGTAAACACTGAAGCTTTCTTT.